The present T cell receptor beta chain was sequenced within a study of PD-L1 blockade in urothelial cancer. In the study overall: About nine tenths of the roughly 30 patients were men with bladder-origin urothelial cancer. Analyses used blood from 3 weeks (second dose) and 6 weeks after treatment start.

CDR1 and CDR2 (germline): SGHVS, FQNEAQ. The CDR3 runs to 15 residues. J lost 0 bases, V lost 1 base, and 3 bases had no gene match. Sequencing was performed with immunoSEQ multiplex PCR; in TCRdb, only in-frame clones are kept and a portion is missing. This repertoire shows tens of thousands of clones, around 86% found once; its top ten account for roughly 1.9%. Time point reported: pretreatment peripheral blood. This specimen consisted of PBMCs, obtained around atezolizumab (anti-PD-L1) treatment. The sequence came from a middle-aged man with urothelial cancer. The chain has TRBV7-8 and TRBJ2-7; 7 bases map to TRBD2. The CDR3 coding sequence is TGTGCCAGCAGCTTAGTAGCTAGCGGCTCCTACGAGCAGTACTTC. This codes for CASSLVASGSYEQYF.